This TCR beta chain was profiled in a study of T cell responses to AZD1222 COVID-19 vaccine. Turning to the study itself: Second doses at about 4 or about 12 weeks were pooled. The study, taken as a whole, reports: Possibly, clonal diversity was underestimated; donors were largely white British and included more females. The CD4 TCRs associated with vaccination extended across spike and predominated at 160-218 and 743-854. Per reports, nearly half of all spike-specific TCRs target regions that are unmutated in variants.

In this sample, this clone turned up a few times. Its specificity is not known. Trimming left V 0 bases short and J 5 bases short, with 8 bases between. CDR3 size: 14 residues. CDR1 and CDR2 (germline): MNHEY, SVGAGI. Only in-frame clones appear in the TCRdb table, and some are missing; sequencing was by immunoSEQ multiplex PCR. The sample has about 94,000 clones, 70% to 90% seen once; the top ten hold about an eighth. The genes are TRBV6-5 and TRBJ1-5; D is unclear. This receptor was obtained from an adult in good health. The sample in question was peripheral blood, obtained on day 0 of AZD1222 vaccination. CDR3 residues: CASSYSGIYQPQHF. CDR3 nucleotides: TGTGCCAGCAGTTACTCCGGGATTTATCAGCCCCAGCATTTT.